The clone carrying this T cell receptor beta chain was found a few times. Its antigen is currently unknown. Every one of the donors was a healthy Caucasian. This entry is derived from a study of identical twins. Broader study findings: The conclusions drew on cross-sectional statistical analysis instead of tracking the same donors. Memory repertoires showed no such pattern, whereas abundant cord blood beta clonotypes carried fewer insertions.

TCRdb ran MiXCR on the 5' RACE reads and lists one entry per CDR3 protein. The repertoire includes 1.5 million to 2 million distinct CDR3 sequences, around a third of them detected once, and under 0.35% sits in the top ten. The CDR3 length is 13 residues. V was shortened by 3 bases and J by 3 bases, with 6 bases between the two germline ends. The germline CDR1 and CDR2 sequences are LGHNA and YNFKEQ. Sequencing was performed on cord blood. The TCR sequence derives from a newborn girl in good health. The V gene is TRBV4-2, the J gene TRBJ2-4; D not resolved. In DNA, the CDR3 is TGTGCCAGCAGCCACCTAGGCAAAAACATTCAGTACTTC. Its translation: CASSHLGKNIQYF.